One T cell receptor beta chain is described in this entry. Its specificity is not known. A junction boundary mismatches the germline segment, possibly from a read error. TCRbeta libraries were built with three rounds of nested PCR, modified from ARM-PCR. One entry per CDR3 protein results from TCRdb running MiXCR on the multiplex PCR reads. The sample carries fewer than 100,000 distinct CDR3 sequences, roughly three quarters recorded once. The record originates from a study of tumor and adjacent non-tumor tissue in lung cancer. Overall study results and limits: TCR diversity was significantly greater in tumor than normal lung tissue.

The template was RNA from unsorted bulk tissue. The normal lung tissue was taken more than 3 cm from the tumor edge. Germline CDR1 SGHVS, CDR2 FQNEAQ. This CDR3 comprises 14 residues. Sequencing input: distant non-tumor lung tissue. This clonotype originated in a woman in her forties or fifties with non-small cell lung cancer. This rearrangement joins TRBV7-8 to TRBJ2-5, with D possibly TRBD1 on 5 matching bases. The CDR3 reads CASSHLRVQETQYF. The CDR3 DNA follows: TGTGCCAGCAGCCACCTCAGGGTGCAAGAGACTCAGTACTTC.